These T cell receptor beta chains were read from a single sample in a study of blood T cell repertoires in COVID-19. Repertoires were generated with immunoSEQ multiplex PCR, while TCRdb's copy carries only in-frame clones and drops some. The data contain 270,000 or so clones, just under 90% of them singletons. The sample taken for sequencing was PBMCs or T cells enriched from blood (not recorded which). The source of these receptors is a woman aged 25-40 years with acute COVID-19. CDR3s include the opening cysteine and the closing phenylalanine or tryptophan. A D gene is named only where the DNA matches it firmly. Size tells how often a clone was seen (once, few, many) or the class of an expanded clone, and some rows leave it out.

clone size	V gene	D gene	J gene	CDR3 protein	CDR3 DNA
-	TRBV9	-	TRBJ2-5	CASSVGGIVETQYF	TGTGCCAGCAGCGTAGGAGGTATAGTGGAGACCCAGTACTTC
once	TRBV7-2	-	TRBJ2-6	CASTHAGFSGANVLTF	TGTGCCAGCACCCATGCGGGGTTCTCCGGGGCCAACGTCCTGACTTTC
-	TRBV6-5	TRBD1	TRBJ1-5	CASSPQGDSNQPQHF	TGTGCCAGCAGTCCACAGGGGGATAGCAATCAGCCCCAGCATTTT
-	TRBV3-1/TRBV3-2	-	TRBJ2-1	CASSQVLSDEQFF	TGTGCCAGCAGCCAAGTACTATCCGATGAGCAGTTCTTC
-	TRBV2	TRBD2	TRBJ2-1	CASRALAGVGSEQFF	TGTGCCAGCAGAGCCCTAGCGGGAGTGGGCAGTGAGCAGTTCTTC
-	TRBV6-2/TRBV6-3	-	TRBJ1-2	CASSVQDYGYTF	TGTGCCAGCAGTGTACAGGATTATGGCTACACCTTC
-	TRBV7-8	-	TRBJ2-5	CASSAGQSQETQYF	TGTGCCAGCAGCGCCGGACAGAGCCAAGAGACCCAGTACTTC
-	TRBV7-3	TRBD2	TRBJ2-2	CVSGTGGLAFGELFF	TGTGTCAGCGGAACTGGGGGACTAGCGTTTGGGGAGCTGTTTTTT
-	TRBV5-6	-	TRBJ2-4	CASSLGRGKNIQYF	TGTGCCAGCAGCTTGGGGAGGGGCAAAAACATTCAGTACTTC
-	TRBV11-1	TRBD1	TRBJ1-1	CASSYDRGRMNTEAFF	TGTGCCAGCAGCTATGACAGGGGGCGAATGAACACTGAAGCTTTCTTT
-	TRBV6-2/TRBV6-3	TRBD2	TRBJ2-7	CASSYAGASYEQYF	TGTGCCAGCAGTTACGCGGGAGCCTCTTACGAGCAGTACTTC
-	TRBV10-1	-	TRBJ2-3	CASSGDTANTQYF	TGCGCCAGCAGTGGAGACACGGCCAATACGCAGTATTTT
-	TRBV28	-	TRBJ1-2	CASMRAAHGYTF	TGTGCCAGCATGAGGGCAGCTCATGGCTACACCTTC
-	TRBV7-6	-	TRBJ2-1	CASSRTAYNEQFF	TGTGCCAGCAGCAGGACAGCCTACAATGAGCAGTTCTTC
-	TRBV4-1	TRBD2	TRBJ2-1	CASSQERREGYEQFF	TGCGCCAGCAGCCAAGAACGGCGGGAGGGTTATGAGCAGTTCTTC
-	TRBV12-3/TRBV12-4	-	TRBJ1-5	CASSLSGYQPQHF	TGTGCCAGCAGTTTAAGCGGCTATCAGCCCCAGCATTTT
-	TRBV7-2	-	TRBJ2-4	CASSFSSEPGLNIQYF	TGTGCCAGCAGCTTTTCCTCTGAACCGGGACTAAACATTCAGTACTTC